Listed here are 13 T cell receptor beta chains from one sample, sequenced in a study of shared clonotypes between healthy human individuals. Here immunoSEQ multiplex PCR was the method, and the copy in TCRdb shows in-frame clones only, minus some. The data contain 950,000 to 1,100,000 clones, approximately 78% of them singletons. Sequencing used memory CD4+ T cells from PBMCs. Regarding subset: CD45RA-negative fraction. These receptors were collected from a man younger than 35 in good health. Some clones in this sample may be carry-over from other donors' samples.

V and J are TRBV28 and TRBJ1-2; maybe TRBD1 (6 bases). CDR3 size: 14 residues. Germline assignment: CDR1 MDHEN and CDR2 SYDVKM. Deletions cut 4 bases from V and 7 bases from J, with 16 bases between. CDR3 sequence (DNA): TGTGCCAGCAGTTCCTGGGGGGCAGGCCCTGGCTACACCTTC. Amino acid sequence: CASSSWGAGPGYTF.

To note about this clone: With a much larger clone just one base away, this may be a read error. This chain connects TRBV11-2 to TRBJ2-5, with a tentative D call TRBD2 (5 bases). Trimming removed 2 bases from V and 11 bases from J, with 15 bases in between. Germline CDR1 and CDR2: SGHAT and FQNNGV. This CDR3 spans 13 amino acids. CDR3 sequence: CASSLQRARVQYF. CDR3 DNA: TGTGCCAGCAGCTTACAACGGGCGAGGGTGCAGTACTTC.

This sequence joins TRBV18 and TRBJ1-4; perhaps TRBD1 as D (5 bases). The CDR3 covers 15 residues. Germline CDR1 KGHSH, CDR2 LQKENI. Trimming removed 8 bases at V and 5 bases at J, with 18 bases between. The CDR3, as DNA: TGTGCCAGCACATCTTCGGGACGGATGAATGAAAAACTGTTTTTT. Residues: CASTSSGRMNEKLFF.

The chain is built from TRBV5-1 and TRBJ1-2, with 11 bases fitting TRBD1. Germline V lookup: CDR1 SGHRS, CDR2 YFSETQ. Trimming removed 7 bases from V and 0 bases from J; junction bases left unmatched: 17. This CDR3 has 19 amino acids. The CDR3 DNA follows: TGCGCCAGCCGGGGACAGGGGGTAATGAATCCTAGGTCTAACTATGGCTACACCTTC. Encoded protein: CASRGQGVMNPRSNYGYTF.

This clone was seen only a few times. The rearrangement links TRBV4-1 to TRBJ2-7, with 9 nucleotides matching TRBD2. V was pared by 2 bases and J by 6 bases, with 8 bases of the junction left unmatched. The CDR3 length is 15 residues. Germline V CDR1 and CDR2: MGHRA, YSYEKL. The CDR3 sequence is CASSQYPGLAGEQYF. The DNA for the CDR3 is TGCGCCAGCAGCCAATACCCGGGACTAGCCGGCGAGCAGTACTTC.

This clone has more than one count but fewer than ten. The rearrangement uses TRBV9 and TRBJ1-2; TRBD1 aligns across 7 bases. The CDR3 is 13 amino acids. Germline V CDR1 and CDR2: SGDLS, YYNGEE. V shed 3 bases, J shed 8 bases, and the junction held 7 bases outside the gene matches. The chain's CDR3 is CASSDRQGGGYTF. The CDR3 nucleotides are TGTGCCAGCAGCGACAGACAGGGTGGCGGCTACACCTTC.

This clone was counted a few times. The genes are TRBV6-5 and TRBJ1-4; D unresolved. The V end lost 2 bases, the J end lost 4 bases, and 8 bases lay between the germline ends. Germline-derived CDR1 and CDR2 are MNHEY and SVGAGI. The CDR3 has 14 residues. As DNA, the CDR3 is TGTGCCAGCAGTTACCGCAGAGATAATGAAAAACTGTTTTTT. Translation gives CASSYRRDNEKLFF.

Details on this clone: This sample also contains other DNA sequences that code for the same CDR3. The chain uses TRBV28 and TRBJ1-2, with D maybe TRBD1 (5 bases). V gave up 3 bases and J gave up 5 bases, with 10 bases separating them. CDR1 is MDHEN and CDR2 is SYDVKM in the germline V gene. The CDR3 sequence is 13 residues long. The CDR3 region has the DNA TGTGCCAGCAGTTTGGTAAGGGGATATGGCTACACCTTC. Translated, it gives CASSLVRGYGYTF.

This chain uses TRBV15 with TRBJ2-2; D unresolved. Trimming took off 1 base at V and 4 bases at J, with 7 bases between the two ends. The CDR3 totals 14 residues. CDR1 is LNHNV, CDR2 YYDKDF, per germline (reference sequence). The CDR3 spells CATSRGFSTGELFF. Written as DNA, the CDR3 is TGTGCCACCAGCAGAGGATTCTCCACCGGGGAGCTGTTTTTT.

This clone was recorded at least ten times. This chain joins TRBV30 and TRBJ2-1; 13 nucleotides match TRBD2. The germline V gene encodes CDR1 GTSNPN and CDR2 SVGIG (reference sequence). V gave up 3 bases and J gave up 8 bases; unmatched junction bases: 1. This CDR3 comprises 13 residues. The CDR3 DNA follows: TGTGCCTGGAGGGGACTAGCGGGGTATGAGCAGTTCTTC. This gives the protein CAWRGLAGYEQFF.

The chain is built from TRBV29-1 and TRBJ2-5; TRBD1 matches 10 bases. The germline V gene has CDR1 SQVTM and CDR2 ANQGSEA. V dropped 7 bases and J dropped 5; count of bases not matched to a gene: 7. The CDR3 is 13 amino acids. For the CDR3, the DNA is TGCAGCGGAGAGGGACAGGGGATGGAGACCCAGTACTTC. Protein product: CSGEGQGMETQYF.

A note on this clone: With a far larger clone one base away, a read error is the likely cause. The sample carries other DNA sequences with the same CDR3. The CDR3 sequence: CAWRALIGSRGEKLFF. The DNA for the CDR3 is TGTGCCTGGAGAGCCCTCATCGGGTCTCGGGGTGAAAAACTGTTTTTC. The gene calls are TRBV30 and TRBJ1-4; D gene unclear. The CDR3 is 16 amino acids. CDR1 GTSNPN and CDR2 SVGIG come from the germline V gene (reference sequence).

This clone was recorded at least ten times. The chain uses TRBV13 and TRBJ1-1; D call uncertain. V was clipped by 5 bases and J by 1 base, with 2 bases between them. The V gene's germline CDR1 is PRHDT and CDR2 FYEKMQ (reference sequence). CDR3 length: 11 residues. CDR3 amino acids: CASSRNTEAFF. DNA of the CDR3: TGTGCCAGCAGCAGGAACACTGAAGCTTTCTTT. The full variable domain, with the rest looked up from reference TRBV13 and TRBJ1-1, is AAGVIQSPRHLIKEKRETATLKCYPIPRHDTVYWYQQGPGQDPQFLISFYEKMQSDKGSIPDRFSAQQFSDYHSELNMSSLELGDSALYFCASSRNTEAFFGQGTRLTVV.